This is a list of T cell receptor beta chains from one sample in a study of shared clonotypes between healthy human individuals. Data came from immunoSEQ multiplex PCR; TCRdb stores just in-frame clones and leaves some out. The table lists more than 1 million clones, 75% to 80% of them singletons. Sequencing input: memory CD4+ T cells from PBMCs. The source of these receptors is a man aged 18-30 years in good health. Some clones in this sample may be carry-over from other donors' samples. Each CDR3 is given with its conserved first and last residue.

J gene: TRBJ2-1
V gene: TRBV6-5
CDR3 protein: CASSYSGQGALNEQFF

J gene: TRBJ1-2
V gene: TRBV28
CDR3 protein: CATIKAGAYYGYTF

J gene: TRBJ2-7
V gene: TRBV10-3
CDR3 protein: CAISPLSYEQYF

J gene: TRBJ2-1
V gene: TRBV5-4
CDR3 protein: CASSLSAGTNEQFF

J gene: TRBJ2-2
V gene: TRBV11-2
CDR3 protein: CASSRQLRNTGELFF

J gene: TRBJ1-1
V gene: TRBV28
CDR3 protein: CASSHGGGAPWAEAFF

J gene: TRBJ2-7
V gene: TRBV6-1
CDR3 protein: CASGRGSGPYEQYF

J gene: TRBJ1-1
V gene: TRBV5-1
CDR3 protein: CASSFVGTGAEAFF

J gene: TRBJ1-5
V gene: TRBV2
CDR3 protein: CASSESSGDQPQHF

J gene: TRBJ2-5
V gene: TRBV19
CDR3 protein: CASTPGGIQETQYF

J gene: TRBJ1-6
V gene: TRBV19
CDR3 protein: CASRQGYSPLHF

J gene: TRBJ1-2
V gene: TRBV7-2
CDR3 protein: CASSFPGGAGYTF

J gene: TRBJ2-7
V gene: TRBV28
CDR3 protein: CASSPGGLRVAGQRGHEQYF

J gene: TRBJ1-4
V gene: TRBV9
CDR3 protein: CASSVGEGTNEKLFF

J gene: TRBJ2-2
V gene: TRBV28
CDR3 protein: CASRQSGRAPGELFF

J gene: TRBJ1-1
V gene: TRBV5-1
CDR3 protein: CASSPTQGDTEAFF

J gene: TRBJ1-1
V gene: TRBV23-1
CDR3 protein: CASSPSLGAAGESTEAFF